The rows below give T cell receptor beta chains drawn from one sample of a study of radiotherapy plus CTLA-4 blockade in lung cancer. Sequencing was performed with immunoSEQ multiplex PCR; in TCRdb, only in-frame clones are kept and a portion is missing. In the table there are approximately 70,000 clones, less than 85% of which are singletons. The sequencing used peripheral blood, collected from a patient treated with radiotherapy plus ipilimumab. The receptors were gathered from a human donor with non-small cell lung cancer whose response to radiotherapy plus ipilimumab could not be evaluated. Some clones in this sample may be carry-over from other donors' samples. The CDR3 runs from the conserved cysteine through the conserved F or W. Each record gives: CDR3 length, clone size, V gene, CDR3 protein. Size is omitted from some rows. Given values are once, few, many or a class for expanded clones.

10 - TRBV29-1 CSGQNTEAFF
18 once TRBV7-2 CASSLEGAGGNWADTQYF
14 - TRBV28 CASSPRDTIYEQYF
15 few TRBV5-1 CASSDGTGTGQPQHF
14 - TRBV4-2 CASSQEGVGYEQYF
13 - TRBV5-1 CASTQGFDTEAFF
17 - TRBV19 CASSDQGAGGMNTEAFF
14 - TRBV11-3 CASSQGISTDEQYF
19 - TRBV5-1 CASSLEPSGSHSGANVLTF
12 - TRBV6-5 CASRGRADTQYF
15 - TRBV7-2 CASSSPDRGHGEQYF
12 - TRBV29-1 CSVDDRALSAFF
14 - TRBV29-1 CSVQIGQGRTEAFF
16 few TRBV28 CASSSPEQGEAQPQHF
17 - TRBV5-8 CASSLVGGQASNQPQHF
16 few TRBV7-2 CASSAARGRGNQPQHF
14 - TRBV5-1 CASSLATGGEGYTF
15 - TRBV2 CASASGTVNTGELFF
14 - TRBV5-5 CASSLEPGQYGYTF
14 - TRBV19 CASSGTGGPYEQYF
16 - TRBV6-5 CASSYLPGGLYNEQFF
14 - TRBV2 CASGEQGASYEQYF
14 few TRBV28 CASSFRDRDEKLFF
15 - TRBV28 CASRRGLANHHEQYF
16 - TRBV5-1 CASSWGRDRGFSPLHF
16 few TRBV27 CASSLSASISAYEQYF
14 - TRBV6-5 CASSSWASSYEQYF
14 - TRBV9 CASSGTWGENEQFF
15 - TRBV7-2 CASSLRQGGNQPQHF
15 - TRBV25-1 CASSGTGGPTDTQYF
13 - TRBV19 CASGTGSTDTQYF
15 - TRBV5-1 CASSPGAGANQPQHF
17 - TRBV19 CASNPGAGQGFYYGYTF
15 few TRBV18 CASSPAGAGNQPQHF
15 - TRBV15 CATSREGGTSYEQYF
15 - TRBV7-7 CASSRGTASGNTIYF
15 - TRBV9 CASSPGGQGRQPQHF
14 once TRBV5-6 CASRSGTSTYEQYF
13 - TRBV6-1 CASSARENTEAFF
14 - TRBV5-1 CASSHHRVEETQYF
16 - TRBV9 CASSGSGGADTDTQYF
13 - TRBV6-5 CASSYNRVEGYTF
14 - TRBV19 CASSATGSPHEQYF
16 once TRBV5-6 CASSLRLAGIYDTQYF
17 once TRBV7-8 CASSLTQGAGLNYGYTF
15 - TRBV6-1 CASRVMDRANTEAFF
15 few TRBV27 CASSAGTSLQETQYF
15 - TRBV18 CASSPPSRSTYEQYF
13 - TRBV6-6 CAGSYAGRPEAFF
14 - TRBV6-6 CASSQGQGPGELFF
15 few TRBV7-8 CASSLNLRALNTIYF
14 - TRBV4-2 CASSLQGGTDTQYF
22 - TRBV7-5 CARSLAVRQGEASGGYQETQYF
11 once TRBV7-9 CASSLLAEAFF
17 - TRBV25-1 CASSAVRGQGGTGELFF
15 - TRBV6-1 CASSEGTGGTDTQYF
15 - TRBV27 CASSRKGRENTEAFF
12 - TRBV6-5 CASSPRSYEQYF
13 - TRBV30 CATEAGGTDTQYF
15 - TRBV5-1 CASSFPDRGNSPLHF